Following are 2 T cell receptor beta chains from one sample sequenced in a study of breast tumors, draining lymph nodes, adjacent tissues. Using its own MiXCR run on the multiplex PCR reads, TCRdb lists one record per CDR3 protein. The repertoire holds 140,000 or so distinct CDR3 sequences, 32% seen once, with under 2.5% in the top ten. Breast cancer patients provided tissue from their axillary draining lymph nodes. The material sequenced was axillary lymph node tissue. The receptors were gathered from a female donor with breast cancer. Some clones in this sample may be carry-over from other donors' samples.

This clonotype was detected ten times or more. V gene TRBV20-1 combines with J gene TRBJ1-2; 10 bases are a match to TRBD1. The length of the CDR3 is 14 residues. Per the germline V gene, CDR1 is DFQATT and CDR2 is SNEGSKA (reference sequence). Trimming at V came to 6 bases and at J to 8 bases, leaving 12 bases not matched to a gene. Here the CDR3 DNA reads TGCAGTGCAGAGCCGACAGGGGGCGCGGGAGGCTACACCTTC. Encoded protein: CSAEPTGGAGGYTF.

This clonotype was recorded a few times. A single base separates this from a much larger clone, so it may be a read error. The chain links TRBV6-2 or TRBV6-3 to TRBJ1-4; D not resolved. This CDR3 spans 16 amino acids. The V gene's germline CDR1 is MNHEY and CDR2 SVGEGT. V gave up 5 bases and J gave up 8 bases, with 21 bases separating them. CDR3 nucleotides: TGTGCCAGCAGTCATAAATCGGCCGGGTCGGGAGAAAAACTGTTTTTT. This sequence encodes CASSHKSAGSGEKLFF.